This T cell receptor (beta chain) was sequenced during a study of T cell responses to AZD1222 COVID-19 vaccine. Clones were sequenced by immunoSEQ multiplex PCR, and TCRdb holds only the in-frame ones, with some missing. The sample yields roughly 110,000 clones, roughly 87% seen once. V lost 4 bases to trimming and J lost 8 bases; unmatched junction nucleotides: 5. This CDR3 is 13 amino acids long. Germline CDR1 reads GTSNPN; CDR2 reads SVGIG (reference sequence). This clone was detected only once. The chain links TRBV30 to TRBJ1-4, with 9 bases aligning to TRBD1. The sample in question was peripheral blood, obtained 28 days after the second AZD1222 dose. This clonotype was sampled from an adult who received the AZD1222 COVID-19 vaccine. The DNA for the CDR3 is TGTGCCTGGATGGGACAGGGATCGGAAAAACTGTTTTTT. Protein sequence: CAWMGQGSEKLFF. Full variable domain (missing parts from reference TRBV30 and TRBJ1-4): SQTIHQWPATLVQPVGSPLSLECTVEGTSNPNLYWYRQAAGRGLQLLFYSVGIGQISSEVPQNLSASRPQDRQFILSSKKLLLSDSGFYLCAWMGQGSEKLFFGSGTQLSVL.